This T cell receptor beta chain was captured by sequencing in a study of technical replicates of blood from a handful of donors. With 0 bases clipped from V and 1 base from J, the junction kept 4 bases outside the gene matches. The CDR3 covers 18 residues. CDR1 and CDR2 from the germline V gene are SGHRS and YFSETQ. Only in-frame clones appear in the TCRdb table, and some are missing; sequencing was by immunoSEQ multiplex PCR. The sample shows more than 90,000 clones, nearly 97% of them seen only once. V is TRBV5-1 and J is TRBJ2-3; 14 nucleotides match TRBD2. Material for sequencing was T cells isolated from PBMCs. The receptor was isolated from a human donor in good health. Written as DNA, the CDR3 is TGCGCCAGCAGCTTGGTGGGACTAGCGGGAGCGGGCACAGATACGCAGTATTTT. Protein product: CASSLVGLAGAGTDTQYF.